The clone carrying this TCR beta chain appeared many times. Its antigen remains unknown. These data originate in a study of post-analysis software for immune sequencing data. Study-wide context: The cohort encompassed relapsing-remitting, secondary progressive and progressive-relapsing multiple sclerosis disease courses.

Study-level results: The normalized Chao1 diversity of multiple sclerosis patients was significantly lower than that of controls.

Unique molecular identifiers featured in each of the TCR beta cDNA libraries. T cells numbering about 0.85 to 10 million yielded some 480,000 cDNA molecules. MiXCR, applied by TCRdb to the PCR reads, yields one record per CDR3 protein. This sample has roughly 200,000 distinct CDR3 sequences, with around 29% found just once. Sequencing used blood. This sequence was found in a girl under 18 with multiple sclerosis.

CDR3 bases: TGCGCCAGCAGCTCACAGGACGTTGATACGCAGTATTTT. It encodes CASSSQDVDTQYF. The rearrangement uses TRBV5-1 and TRBJ2-3, with a weak D call TRBD1 (5 bases). Per germline, CDR1 SGHRS and CDR2 YFSETQ. CDR3 length: 13 residues. Deletions cut 3 bases from V and 6 bases from J, with 11 bases between.